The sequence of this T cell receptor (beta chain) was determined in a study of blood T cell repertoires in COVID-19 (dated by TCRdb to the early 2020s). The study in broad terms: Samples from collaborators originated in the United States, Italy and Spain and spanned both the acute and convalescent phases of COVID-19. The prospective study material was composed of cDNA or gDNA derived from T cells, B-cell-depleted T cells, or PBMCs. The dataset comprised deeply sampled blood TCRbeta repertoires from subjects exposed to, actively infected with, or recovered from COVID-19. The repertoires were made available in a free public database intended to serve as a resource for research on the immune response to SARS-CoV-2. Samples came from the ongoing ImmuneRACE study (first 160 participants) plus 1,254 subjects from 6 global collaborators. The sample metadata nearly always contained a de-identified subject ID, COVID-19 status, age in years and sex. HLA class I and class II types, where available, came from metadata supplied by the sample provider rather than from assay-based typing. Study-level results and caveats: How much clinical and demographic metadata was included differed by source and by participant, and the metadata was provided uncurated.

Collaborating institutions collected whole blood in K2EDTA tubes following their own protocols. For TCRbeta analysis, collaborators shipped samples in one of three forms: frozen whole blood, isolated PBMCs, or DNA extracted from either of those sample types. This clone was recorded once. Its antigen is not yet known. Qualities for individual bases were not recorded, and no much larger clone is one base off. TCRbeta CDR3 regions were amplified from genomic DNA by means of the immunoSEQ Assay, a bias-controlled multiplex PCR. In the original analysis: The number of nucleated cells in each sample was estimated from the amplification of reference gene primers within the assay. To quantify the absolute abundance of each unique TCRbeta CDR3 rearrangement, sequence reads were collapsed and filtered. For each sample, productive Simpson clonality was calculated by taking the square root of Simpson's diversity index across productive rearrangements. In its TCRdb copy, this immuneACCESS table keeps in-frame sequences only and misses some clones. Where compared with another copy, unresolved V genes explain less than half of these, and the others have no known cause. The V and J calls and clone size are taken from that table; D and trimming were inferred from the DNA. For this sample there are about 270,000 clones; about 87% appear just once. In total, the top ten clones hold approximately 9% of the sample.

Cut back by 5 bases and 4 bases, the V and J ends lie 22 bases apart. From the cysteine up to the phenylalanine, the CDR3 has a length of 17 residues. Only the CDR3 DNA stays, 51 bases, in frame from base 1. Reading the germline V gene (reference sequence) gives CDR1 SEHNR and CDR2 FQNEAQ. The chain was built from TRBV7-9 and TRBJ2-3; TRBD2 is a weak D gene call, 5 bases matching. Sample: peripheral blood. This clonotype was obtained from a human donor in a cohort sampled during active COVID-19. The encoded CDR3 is CASSLLESGTLADTQYF. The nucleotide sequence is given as TGTGCCAGCAGCCTCCTGGAAAGCGGCACCCTGGCAGATACGCAGTATTTT.